The clone carrying this TCR beta chain came up a few times. Its antigen is undetermined. This entry is derived from a study of T-cell memory formation after mild COVID-19. Notes on the study in general: Some SARS-CoV-2-responding clones were already detected in memory before infection.

TCRdb reanalysed the 5' RACE reads using MiXCR and keeps one entry per CDR3 protein. This table holds roughly 320,000 distinct CDR3 sequences, around 27% found once. CDR1 MNHEY and CDR2 SVGAGI come from the germline V gene. With 7 bases clipped from V and 10 bases from J, the junction kept 14 bases outside the gene matches. There are 15 residues in the CDR3. V and J are TRBV6-5 and TRBJ2-2, with TRBD2 matching 8 bases. The sequencing sample was made of PBMCs or a T cell subset sorted from them (not recorded which). This TCR came from an adult woman who had mild COVID-19 (a few samples of this study predate the infection). Cell type and time point are not known. The CDR3 region is CASTPNGGGSSELFF. The CDR3 region has the DNA TGTGCCAGCACCCCGAATGGCGGGGGGTCGTCGGAGCTGTTTTTT.